The T cell receptor (beta chain) under discussion was sequenced for a study of T cells in Graves' hyperthyroidism and ophthalmopathy. This clonotype has ten or more counts. Its target is not known. Broader study findings: Most clonotypes expanded in the thyroid (above 0.001) were also present in blood.

TCR beta CDR3 regions were amplified from RNA transcripts. HTBI primers drove first-round RT-PCR of the TCR CDR3. TCRdb analysed the multiplex PCR reads with MiXCR anew, one entry per CDR3 protein. The table records 350,000 to 450,000 distinct CDR3 sequences, approximately 15% of them present only once. PBMCs stemmed from approximately 9.1 ml fresh peripheral blood. The source is a woman between 55 and 75 years old with Graves' hyperthyroidism. The sample comprised blood.

CDR3 nucleotides: TGTGCCAGCAGCGTCGGACTTTTCGGGGAGACCCAGTACTTC. Amino acid sequence: CASSVGLFGETQYF. V usage is TRBV7-9 and J usage is TRBJ2-5, with D possibly matching TRBD2 (5 bases). CDR1 is SEHNR and CDR2 is FQNEAQ in the germline V gene (reference sequence). Trimming removed 5 bases from V and 5 bases from J, with 15 bases in between. The CDR3 runs 14 residues.